This paragraph covers one T cell receptor beta chain sequence. No cognate antigen has been identified for it. Qualities for individual bases were not recorded, and no much larger clone is one base off. The time point label on this specimen signifies: baseline before first vaccination. The vaccinee samples were drawn from two UK trials, COV001 and COV002, one of which was a single-blind randomized controlled phase 2/3 trial testing AZD1222 (ChAdOx1 nCoV-19) in healthy adults. Trial participant PBMC samples were collected at day 0 and day 28 after the second dose for TCRbeta chain sequencing. Via the germline V gene, CDR1 is KGHDR and CDR2 SFDVKD. The V end loses 11 bases and the J end loses 4 bases, and a stretch of 11 bases separates them. Spanning cysteine to phenylalanine, the CDR3 consists of 12 amino acids. Only the CDR3 region is kept as DNA, spanning 36 bases read in frame from base 1. The data are from a study of T cell responses to AZD1222 COVID-19 vaccine (dated by TCRdb to the early 2020s). At the level of the whole study: Because spike-specific TCR depth and breadth did not differ between the two schedules, AZD1222 recipients who got a second dose at roughly 4 weeks were pooled with those who got a second dose at roughly 12 weeks. A total of around 240 trial participants underwent TCR sequencing, of whom approximately 210 received two doses of AZD1222 and about 25 received two doses of the MenACWY control vaccine. Enrollment into the trials was organized by age into subgroups of 18-55, 56-69 and 70-plus years, and those subgroups contained roughly 150, 30 and 60 TCR-sequenced participants, respectively.

The CDR3 regions of human TCRbeta chains were analyzed by immunosequencing. From the authors' description of their analysis: TCRs in the repertoires were matched against a reference library of SARS-CoV-2-specific TCRs that had been generated with the MIRA antigen-specificity platform. Breadth meant the fraction of unique TCRs that were SARS-CoV-2-associated, whereas depth meant the fraction of total T cells that were SARS-CoV-2-associated. Each spike-specific TCR was assigned to its reactive spike region and to a CD4 or CD8 class using the MIRA data. Log10-transformed breadth and depth values were compared by one-way ANOVA with Sidak's multiple comparisons tests. In TCRdb, the immuneACCESS table is reduced to in-frame sequences with V and J assigned. These tables do not hold every clone; where another copy was compared, an unresolved V gene accounts for under half, and the others remain unexplained. V, J and clone size were drawn from that table, and D and trimming were deduced from the DNA. The sample contains 140,000 to 150,000 clones, about 91% of them found a single time. 1.4% of the sample is held by the ten biggest clonotypes.

Points the paper makes about the study in general: CD4 TCRs associated with the vaccine covered the entire spike protein, and the dominant responses were in regions 160-218 and 743-854. Reportedly, close to half of the unique spike-specific TCRs recognized epitopes lying outside the regions that are mutated in the B.1.351 and B.1.1.7 variants. Because no samples from the day 14 peak response were available, repertoires could be characterized only after the peak T cell response. The 56-69-year group was small, and its depth increase did not reach significance, likely because of low power. Conclusions about previously exposed vaccinees are limited because only six or seven AZD1222 recipients were SARS-CoV-2 seropositive at baseline. Participants were mostly white British and included more females than males, and it was suggested by the authors that clonal diversity may have been underestimated. Spike-specific TCR breadth and depth rose significantly after two AZD1222 doses compared with day 0 and with MenACWY recipients.

This specimen was peripheral blood, taken on day 0 of AZD1222 vaccination. Recombination joined TRBV24-1 with TRBJ2-1; the D gene is not confidently resolved. The receptor was isolated from an adult in good health. CDR3 protein: CAIRSRYNEQFF. The DNA sequence reads TGTGCCATTAGGAGCAGGTACAATGAGCAGTTCTTC.